Listed below are T cell receptor beta chains from one sample, sequenced in a study of human thymus T cells. Measured with immunoSEQ multiplex PCR; TCRdb has only the in-frame clones, and not every one. The sample includes about 130,000 clones, around 96% seen only once; the top ten take 0.02% to 0.025%. Sequences were obtained from thymus tissue. Every receptor here comes from a boy under two years old with a congenital heart defect but otherwise immunologically healthy. The CDR3 runs from the conserved cysteine through the conserved F or W. The D gene is left open where the match is weak. Clone size is given for some rows only: seen once, a few or many times, or a class if the clone is expanded.

v_call,clone_size,d_call,j_call,cdr3_aa,cdr3_nt
TRBV7-2,-,-,TRBJ1-2,CASSLGGAQVYTF,TGTGCCAGCAGCTTAGGGGGGGCTCAGGTCTACACCTTC
TRBV27,once,-,TRBJ2-7,CASSLSGTGTYEQYF,TGTGCCAGCAGTTTATCGGGGACGGGCACCTACGAGCAGTACTTC
TRBV4-3,-,-,TRBJ2-7,CASSLTTHSGYEQYF,TGCGCCAGCAGCCTTACCACACACTCCGGCTACGAGCAGTACTTC
TRBV18,-,TRBD1,TRBJ1-6,CASSPSYRGESPLHF,TGTGCCAGCTCACCGTCCTACAGGGGAGAATCACCCCTCCACTTT
TRBV4-3,-,TRBD1,TRBJ2-7,CASSQDFGTGSYEQYF,TGCGCCAGCAGCCAAGATTTCGGGACAGGGTCCTACGAGCAGTACTTC
TRBV19,-,-,TRBJ2-1,CATDPGNEQFF,TGTGCCACGGACCCGGGGAATGAGCAGTTCTTC
TRBV25-1,-,-,TRBJ1-1,CASSEPGKDTEAFF,TGTGCCAGCAGTGAGCCAGGGAAGGACACTGAAGCTTTCTTT
TRBV7-9,-,-,TRBJ1-1,CASSLETEGTEAFF,TGTGCCAGCAGCTTAGAGACAGAGGGCACTGAAGCTTTCTTT
TRBV5-1,-,-,TRBJ2-2,CASSPLGAPGELFF,TGCGCCAGCAGCCCCCTTGGGGCTCCCGGGGAGCTGTTTTTT
TRBV18,-,TRBD1,TRBJ2-1,CASSPRDSSSYNEQFF,TGTGCCAGCTCACCACGGGACAGTAGCTCCTACAATGAGCAGTTCTTC
TRBV5-6,-,TRBD2,TRBJ2-3,CASSSRTSGGDSADTQYF,TGTGCCAGCAGCTCCCGGACTAGCGGGGGAGATAGTGCAGATACGCAGTATTTT
TRBV14,once,-,TRBJ2-7,CASSQGVYEQYF,TGTGCCAGCAGCCAGGGGGTCTACGAGCAGTACTTC
TRBV28,-,-,TRBJ2-2,CASSLPIGELFF,TGTGCCAGCAGTCTCCCGATCGGGGAGCTGTTTTTT
TRBV7-2,-,TRBD1,TRBJ1-2,CASSPFDRGREEYGYTF,TGTGCCAGCAGCCCTTTCGATAGGGGGCGCGAGGAATATGGCTACACCTTC
TRBV5-1,-,-,TRBJ2-1,CASSRRRDEQFF,TGCGCCAGCAGCCGCAGGAGGGATGAGCAGTTCTTC
TRBV19,-,-,TRBJ1-1,CASSIDCQNTEAFF,TGTGCCAGTAGTATAGATTGCCAGAACACTGAAGCTTTCTTT
TRBV4-3,-,-,TRBJ2-4,CASSSRLAKNIQYF,TGCGCCAGCAGCTCACGGTTAGCCAAAAACATTCAGTACTTC
TRBV10-3,-,-,TRBJ1-5,CAINQGRPGEPQHF,TGTGCCATCAATCAAGGACGACCGGGAGAGCCCCAGCATTTT
TRBV2,-,-,TRBJ2-7,CASRALGPLYEQYF,TGTGCCAGCAGGGCCCTTGGGCCCTTATACGAGCAGTACTTC
TRBV27,-,TRBD1,TRBJ1-5,CASSYRQGGNQPQHF,TGTGCCAGCAGTTATCGACAGGGGGGCAATCAGCCCCAGCATTTT
TRBV5-6,-,-,TRBJ2-7,CASSLKGGYVYEQYF,TGTGCCAGCAGCTTGAAAGGGGGATACGTCTACGAGCAGTACTTC
TRBV6-5,once,-,TRBJ2-2,CASRGPYTGELFF,TGTGCCAGCAGGGGGCCTTACACCGGGGAGCTGTTTTTT
TRBV6-5,once,TRBD1,TRBJ2-3,CASAGQGKPTQYF,TGTGCCAGCGCGGGACAGGGAAAGCCTACGCAGTATTTT
TRBV27,-,TRBD1,TRBJ2-7,CASSFYGQGFYEQYF,TGTGCCAGCAGTTTTTATGGACAGGGCTTCTACGAGCAGTACTTC
TRBV4-2,-,TRBD1,TRBJ1-1,CASSQARQGATEAFF,TGTGCCAGCAGCCAGGCTCGACAGGGAGCCACTGAAGCTTTCTTT
TRBV30,-,-,TRBJ1-1,CAWSAQPKEGIPGMNTEAFF,TGTGCCTGGAGTGCTCAACCCAAAGAAGGGATACCTGGAATGAACACTGAAGCTTTCTTT
TRBV4-2,-,-,TRBJ1-6,CASSQEDTHNSPLHF,TGTGCCAGCAGCCAAGAGGACACCCATAATTCACCCCTCCACTTT
TRBV6-5,-,-,TRBJ1-2,CASRDTHYGYTF,TGTGCCAGCAGAGATACCCACTATGGCTACACCTTC
TRBV28,-,-,TRBJ2-1,CASRLRGYHNEQFF,TGTGCCAGCCGCCTCCGGGGCTATCACAATGAGCAGTTCTTC
TRBV11-2,once,-,TRBJ2-2,CASRSSGGELFF,TGTGCCAGCAGAAGTTCGGGAGGGGAGCTGTTTTTT
TRBV23-1,-,TRBD1,TRBJ1-1,CASTTGQGSPCTEAFF,TGCGCCAGCACCACCGGACAGGGGTCACCATGCACTGAAGCTTTCTTT
TRBV7-6,-,-,TRBJ1-5,CASSQTSNQPQHF,TGTGCCAGCAGCCAGACGAGCAATCAGCCCCAGCATTTT
TRBV5-4,-,-,TRBJ2-5,CASSLGSDRSGTETQYF,TGTGCCAGCAGCTTGGGATCCGATCGGAGCGGCACCGAGACCCAGTACTTC
TRBV19,-,-,TRBJ1-2,CASNVVLPRTYSF,TGTGCCAGCAACGTAGTTTTGCCCCGGACTTACTCCTTC